Presented here are 32 T cell receptor beta chains from one specimen sequenced in a study of metastatic and nonmetastatic thyroid tumors. Using MiXCR, TCRdb re-called clones from the PCR reads. The table records fewer than 100,000 clones, more than 13% of them present only once. Nobody among the patients had been given any treatment before thyroid surgery. Source material: blood. These receptors all come from a female donor with papillary thyroid cancer or a benign thyroid nodule (not recorded which). Some clones in this sample may be carry-over from other donors' samples.

The table lists this clone with many counts. The J gene is TRBJ1-3, the V gene TRBV6-1; D is undetermined. V was shortened by 3 bases and J by 4 bases, with 7 bases between the two germline ends. CDR3 length: 13 amino acids. In germline, CDR1 is MNHNS, CDR2 SASEGT. CDR3 residues: CASSDGLGNTIYF. In nucleotides, the CDR3 is TGTGCCAGCAGTGACGGACTAGGAAACACCATATATTTT.

There are many counts of this clone. This chain connects TRBV6-1 to TRBJ1-5, with 7 bases that match TRBD1. The CDR3 has 15 residues. The germline V gene encodes CDR1 MNHNS and CDR2 SASEGT. V dropped 6 bases and J dropped 5; count of bases not matched to a gene: 10. CDR3 sequence reads: CASRLRDSSHQPQHF. The CDR3 DNA sequence: TGTGCCAGCAGGCTCCGGGACAGTAGTCATCAGCCCCAGCATTTT.

This clone was seen more than once but under ten times. A clone one base away is much larger, so this may be a read error. Other DNA variants within this sample encode the same CDR3. The chain employs TRBV3-1 and TRBJ1-6; D perhaps matches TRBD1 (6 bases). The CDR3 sequence is 15 residues long. CDR1 and CDR2 from the germline V gene are LGHDT and YNNKEL (reference sequence). CDR3 protein: CASSQESGVNSPLHF. CDR3 bases: TGTGCCAGTAGCCAAGAGTCAGGGGTAAATTCACCCCTCCACTTT.

This clone was seen many times. This chain joins TRBV11-2 and TRBJ1-6, with D possibly TRBD1 on 5 matching bases. CDR1 is SGHAT and CDR2 is FQNNGV in the germline V gene. This CDR3 region has 14 residues. Between the trimmed V and J ends, which lost 4 bases and 9 bases, there was a span of 13 bases. The CDR3 bases are TGTGCCAGCAGCTCGGACACTGGGTTTTCACCCCTCCACTTT. It specifies CASSSDTGFSPLHF. Full variable domain (missing parts from reference TRBV11-2 and TRBJ1-6): EAGVAQSPRYKIIEKRQSVAFWCNPISGHATLYWYQQILGQGPKLLIQFQNNGVVDDSQLPKDRFSAERLKGVDSTLKIQPAKLEDSAVYLCASSSDTGFSPLHFGNGTRLTVT.

This clone was seen many times. The chain is built from TRBV18 and TRBJ1-5, with no clear D. The CDR3 loop spans 16 amino acids. The V end lost 2 bases, the J end lost 3 bases, and 14 bases lay between the germline ends. The V gene's germline CDR1 is KGHSH and CDR2 LQKENI. In DNA, the CDR3 is TGTGCCAGCTCACCAACCGGCCCCCCAGCCAATCAGCCCCAGCATTTT. Its protein is CASSPTGPPANQPQHF.

There are many counts of this clone. The rearrangement joins TRBV19 to TRBJ1-2; D remains unclear. This CDR3 has 12 amino acids. CDR1 is LNHDA, CDR2 SQIVND, per germline (reference sequence). The V gene lost 7 bases and the J gene lost 5 bases, with 11 bases spanning the gap. The CDR3 DNA follows: TGTGCCAGTAATCGGGTAGGGTATGGCTACACCTTC. Its translation is CASNRVGYGYTF.

Many counts were recorded for this clone. Other nucleotide sequences in the sample specify the same CDR3. The chain combines TRBV15 with TRBJ1-4; 10 nucleotides line up with TRBD1. The CDR3 sequence is 18 residues long. V shed 0 bases and J 6 bases; nucleotides not matched to a gene: 10. The germline CDR1 and CDR2 sequences are LNHNV and YYDKDF (reference sequence). In DNA, the CDR3 is TGTGCCACCAGCAGAGATGTCCAGGCGACAGGGGGCGATGAAAAACTGTTTTTT. This gives the protein CATSRDVQATGGDEKLFF. Looking up the rest from reference TRBV15 and TRBJ1-4 gives the full variable domain: DAMVIQNPRYQVTQFGKPVTLSCSQTLNHNVMYWYQQKSSQAPKLLFHYYDKDFNNEADTPDNFQSRRPNTSFCFLDIRSPGLGDTAMYLCATSRDVQATGGDEKLFFGSGTQLSVL.

This clone was seen repeatedly, ten times or more. One end of the junction is discordant with germline, which a read error may explain. Within the sample, other DNA sequences also encode this same CDR3. V gene TRBV28 combines with J gene TRBJ2-2; TRBD2 agrees at 11 bases. Per the germline V gene, CDR1 is MDHEN and CDR2 is SYDVKM. CDR3 size: 18 residues. The CDR3 DNA sequence: TGTGCCAGCAGTTTACTAGCGGGGGGACTCCCGGGCACCGGAGAGCTGTTTTTT. It yields the protein CASSLLAGGLPGTGELFF.

This clone was detected many times. The chain joins TRBV5-1 to TRBJ2-5, with TRBD2 as a possible D gene (5 bases). This CDR3 is built from 16 residues. CDR1 is SGHRS and CDR2 is YFSETQ in the germline V gene. Trimming removed 4 bases from V and 0 bases from J, with 16 bases in between. The CDR3 loop reads CASSPGTGSYQETQYF. DNA for the CDR3: TGCGCCAGCAGCCCCGGAACGGGATCGTACCAAGAGACCCAGTACTTC.

Many counts were recorded for this clone. The genes are TRBV9 and TRBJ1-2; TRBD1 is a possible D gene (6 bases). The V gene's germline CDR1 is SGDLS and CDR2 YYNGEE. This CDR3 has 13 residues. V shed 3 bases and J shed 6 bases, with 12 bases lying between them. In nucleotides, the CDR3 is TGTGCCAGCAGCGGAGCAGGGGTTCATGGCTACACCTTC. Its protein is CASSGAGVHGYTF. Together with reference TRBV9 and TRBJ1-2, the CDR3 gives the full variable domain: DSGVTQTPKHLITATGQRVTLRCSPRSGDLSVYWYQQSLDQGLQFLIQYYNGEERAKGNILERFSAQQFPDLHSELNLSSLELGDSALYFCASSGAGVHGYTFGSGTRLTVV.

Of note for this clone: A junction boundary mismatches the germline segment, possibly from a read error. The J gene is TRBJ2-6, the V gene TRBV20-1, with D tentatively TRBD1 (5 bases). CDR3 length: 14 residues. In germline, CDR1 is DFQATT, CDR2 SNEGSKA (reference sequence). The CDR3 protein is CSARVRGGANVLTF. The CDR3 coding sequence is TGCAGTGCTAGAGTCAGAGGTGGGGCCAACGTCCTTACTTTC.

Comments on this clone: A much larger clone lies a single base off, so this may be a read error. V and J are TRBV5-5 and TRBJ1-1, with 8 bases that match TRBD1. Trimming removed 3 bases from V and 3 bases from J; junction bases left unmatched: 7. Germline V lookup: CDR1 SGHKS, CDR2 YYEKEE (reference sequence). The CDR3 runs 15 residues. CDR3 amino acids: CASSCPRGLYTEAFF. CDR3 nucleotide sequence: TGTGCCAGCAGCTGTCCCAGGGGGCTCTACACTGAAGCTTTCTTT.

The chain uses TRBV13 and TRBJ2-4; 9 nucleotides align to TRBD1. The length of the CDR3 is 16 residues. Germline V gene lookup returns CDR1 PRHDT and CDR2 FYEKMQ (reference sequence). Trimming cost V 6 bases and J 4 bases; bases outside gene matches: 10. The CDR3 coding sequence is TGTGCCAGCAGTCTCACCTCTGGACAGGGGAAAAACATTCAGTACTTC. The encoded protein is CASSLTSGQGKNIQYF.

The V call is TRBV20-1, the J call TRBJ2-5; unclear D gene. The V gene lost 3 bases and the J gene lost 7 bases, with 15 bases spanning the gap. Germline loops: CDR1 DFQATT, CDR2 SNEGSKA (reference sequence). The CDR3 sequence is 13 residues long. CDR3 sequence (DNA): TGCAGTGCTAGTATAGGAGTATACGGGACCCAGTACTTC. As protein: CSASIGVYGTQYF.

There are many counts of this clone. The chain employs TRBV9 and TRBJ2-1; 13 bases fit TRBD2. Germline CDR1 SGDLS, CDR2 YYNGEE. J gave up 7 bases and V 4 bases, and 8 bases lay outside the gene matches. CDR3 length: 16 residues. DNA for the CDR3: TGTGCCAGCAGCACCCGACTAGCGGGGGGCGAAAATGAGCAGTTCTTC. Translating it yields CASSTRLAGGENEQFF.

Regarding this clone: A much larger clone differs from this one at a single base, so this may be a read error. The final CDR3 position lacks the conserved phenylalanine or tryptophan, pointing to a likely read error. V is TRBV11-1 and J is TRBJ2-3; D gene unclear. CDR1 SGHAT and CDR2 FQDESV come from the germline V gene (reference sequence). The germline V and J ends were trimmed by 1 base and 0 bases, with 8 bases remaining between them. The CDR3 extends over 15 amino acids. The CDR3 reads CASSLDAASTDTQYL. CDR3 bases: TGTGCCAGCAGCTTAGACGCCGCGAGCACAGATACGCAGTATCTT.

Many counts were recorded for this clone. The chain has TRBV5-1 and TRBJ1-2; the D gene is possibly TRBD1 (6 bases). The CDR3 extends over 14 amino acids. V was clipped by 0 bases and J by 5 bases, with 11 bases between them. CDR1 SGHRS and CDR2 YFSETQ come from the germline V gene. The CDR3 DNA sequence: TGCGCCAGCAGCTTGGGGACAGACACTTATGGCTACACCTTC. Translated: CASSLGTDTYGYTF.

As for this clone: Given a much more abundant clone one base away, this may be a read error. The gene calls are TRBV11-3 and TRBJ2-5, with D unresolved. The CDR3 is made up of 15 amino acids. V was pared by 2 bases and J by 3 bases, with 13 bases between. The V gene's germline CDR1 is SGHNT and CDR2 YENEEA. The CDR3 protein is CASSLRQAREETQYF. The CDR3 region has the DNA TGTGCCAGCAGCTTAAGGCAGGCCCGAGAAGAGACCCAGTACTTC. The variable domain in full, completed from reference TRBV11-3 and TRBJ2-5, reads EAGVVQSPRYKIIEKKQPVAFWCNPISGHNTLYWYLQNLGQGPELLIRYENEEAVDDSQLPKDRFSAERLKGVDSTLKIQPAELGDSAVYLCASSLRQAREETQYFGPGTRLLVL.

As to this clone: A much bigger clone sits one base away, suggesting this may be a read error. J is TRBJ1-5 and V is TRBV19; D is unclear. Trimming left V 6 bases short and J 12 bases short, with 18 bases between. The CDR3 has 13 amino acids. CDR1 is LNHDA and CDR2 is SQIVND in the germline V gene (reference sequence). CDR3 DNA sequence: TGTGCCAGTAGCTTGACCTTCGGGCATTTCCAGCATTTT. As protein: CASSLTFGHFQHF.

The chain combines TRBV20-1 with TRBJ1-1; D is perhaps TRBD1 (5 bases). The germline CDR1 and CDR2 sequences are DFQATT and SNEGSKA (reference sequence). The CDR3 has 12 residues. The CDR3 DNA reads TGCAGCGAGCAGGGTATAAACACTGAAGCTTTCTTT. Its translation: CSEQGINTEAFF.

This clone has ten or more counts. This chain connects TRBV2 to TRBJ1-2; D gene uncertain. V lost 5 bases and J lost 4, with 14 bases in between. Germline CDR1 SNHLY, CDR2 FYNNEI. The CDR3 contains 14 residues. CDR3 residues: CASSSQGLSYGYTF. In DNA form, the CDR3 reads TGTGCCAGCAGTTCTCAAGGGCTTAGCTATGGCTACACCTTC.

The chain uses TRBV30 and TRBJ2-1; possibly TRBD2 for D (5 bases). Trimming took off 1 base at V and 9 bases at J, with 10 bases between the two ends. CDR1 is GTSNPN, CDR2 SVGIG, per germline (reference sequence). The CDR3 has 12 residues. The CDR3 protein is CAWSESRVEQFF. In DNA, the CDR3 is TGTGCCTGGAGTGAGTCGCGGGTTGAGCAGTTCTTC.

In this sample, this clone turned up many times. The V and J genes are TRBV12-3 or TRBV12-4 and TRBJ2-7; D might be TRBD1 (6 bases). The V end was cut by 5 bases, the J end by 10 bases, with 12 bases between. CDR3 length: 11 amino acids. The CDR3 DNA sequence: TGTGCCAGCAGTCACGGGACAACTCAGTACTTC. It encodes CASSHGTTQYF.

This clone showed up just a few times. The chain couples TRBV6-1 to TRBJ2-3; 7 positions agree with TRBD1. V lost 3 bases, J lost 5 bases, and 11 bases stayed unmatched. Germline lookup yields CDR1 MNHNS and CDR2 SASEGT. This CDR3 is 16 amino acids long. This chain's CDR3 is CASSEHRGGYRDTQYF. As DNA, the CDR3 is TGTGCCAGCAGTGAGCACAGGGGTGGTTACCGAGATACGCAGTATTTT.

Turning to this clone: This sequence may be a read error, since a much larger clone differs from it by one base. This sample also contains other DNA sequences that code for the same CDR3. The chain has TRBV20-1 and TRBJ2-3, with D maybe TRBD1 (5 bases). Trimming removed 1 base from V and 12 bases from J, with 20 bases in between. The germline gives CDR1 DFQATT, CDR2 SNEGSKA (reference sequence). The CDR3 has 14 residues. CDR3 DNA sequence: TGCAGTGCTAGAGGACAGAGAGGTACAGGTACTCAGTATTTT. Its protein product is CSARGQRGTGTQYF.

This clone was seen more than once but under ten times. The chain employs TRBV7-2 and TRBJ2-2, with D possibly TRBD1 on 7 matching bases. This CDR3 is built from 15 residues. Per germline, CDR1 SGHTA and CDR2 FQGNSA. With 5 bases removed from V and 5 bases from J, the gap between germline ends came to 15 bases. Here the CDR3 reads CASSPRQGGTGELFF. CDR3 DNA sequence: TGTGCCAGCAGCCCCCGACAGGGAGGAACCGGGGAGCTGTTTTTT.

This clone showed up many times. The J gene is TRBJ2-7, the V gene TRBV11-2; 8 bases line up with TRBD2. From germline, CDR1 is SGHAT and CDR2 FQNNGV. This CDR3 is 14 amino acids long. The J segment lost 6 bases and the V segment lost 1 base, leaving 5 bases of the junction unmatched. The CDR3 sequence is CASSLVAGGSEQYF. The CDR3 region has the DNA TGTGCCAGCAGCTTAGTTGCGGGGGGATCCGAGCAGTACTTC.

This clone appeared many times. CDR3 bases: TGCAGTGCTAGAGTCGGCGCCTACAATGAGCAGTTCTTC. This sequence encodes CSARVGAYNEQFF. The V call is TRBV20-1, the J call TRBJ2-1; D ambiguous. The V and J ends lost 1 base and 2 bases respectively, with 6 bases between them. This CDR3 is 13 amino acids long. Germline CDR1 and CDR2: DFQATT and SNEGSKA (reference sequence).

This clone is medium-sized by share. The V and J genes are TRBV2 and TRBJ2-7; possible D gene TRBD1, 6 bases. The length of the CDR3 is 14 residues. The V gene's germline CDR1 is SNHLY and CDR2 FYNNEI. Trimming took off 2 bases at V and 2 bases at J, with 10 bases between the two ends. The CDR3: CASSESQGPYEQYF. The CDR3 DNA reads as TGTGCCAGCAGTGAATCGCAGGGGCCCTACGAGCAGTACTTC.

The V and J genes are TRBV3-1 and TRBJ1-2, with a weak D call TRBD1 (5 bases). The germline CDR1 and CDR2 sequences are LGHDT and YNNKEL (reference sequence). Between the trimmed V and J ends, which lost 1 base and 4 bases, there was a span of 16 bases. This CDR3 comprises 16 residues. The CDR3 coding sequence is TGTGCCAGCAGCCAAGTCGGACATGCCCCATCCTATGGCTACACCTTC. Its protein is CASSQVGHAPSYGYTF.

Only one count was recorded for this clone. A much larger clone differs by one base, so this may be a read error. The gene calls are TRBV5-1 and TRBJ2-3, with D uncertain. Per the germline V gene, CDR1 is SGHRS and CDR2 is YFSETQ. Between the trimmed V and J ends, which lost 7 bases and 0 bases, there was a span of 9 bases. The CDR3 sequence is 13 residues long. This CDR3 is CASRNYSTDTQYF. The CDR3, as DNA: TGCGCCAGCCGGAACTATAGCACAGATACGCAGTATTTT.

The gene calls are TRBV5-6 and TRBJ2-5; D gene ambiguous. With 5 bases removed from V and 6 bases from J, the gap between germline ends came to 17 bases. The CDR3 contains 14 residues. Germline V gene data show CDR1 as SGHDT and CDR2 as YYEEEE. In DNA, the CDR3 is TGTGCCAGCAGACCCCTGGACCCCTTTAAGACCCAGTACTTC. Protein product: CASRPLDPFKTQYF.